This T cell receptor (beta chain) is from a study of vaccination effects on CD4 cells after COVID-19. Study findings and constraints: By a late point after vaccination, infection- and vaccine-induced clones had shrunk markedly through clonal contraction.

Germline values: CDR1 SQVTM, CDR2 ANQGSEA. The ends were cut back, 0 bases at V and 10 bases at J, with 11 bases in the middle. The CDR3 has 12 amino acids. A word on this clone: Its target is not known.

Under the ViraFEST assay, PBMC were stimulated with viral peptide pools so that antigen-specific CD4+ T cells expanded. Sequencing was performed afterwards. Investigators separated out CD4+ T cells once around eleven days of culture had passed. Nucleocapsid antibodies stayed negative before and after vaccination, showing no earlier SARS-CoV-2 infection. Sequencing used immunoSEQ multiplex PCR; TCRdb keeps in-frame clones, though not all of them. The data hold 35,000 to 50,000 clones, with more than 60% observed a single time. This sample comprised CD4+ T cells from PBMCs cultured with HCoV-OC43 spike peptides, obtained before COVID-19 vaccination. Subset defined: HCoV-OC43 spike overlapping peptide pool stimulation. J is TRBJ2-3 and V is TRBV29-1; no firm D call. The TCR originated in a human donor who received a COVID-19 vaccine. The CDR3 nucleotides read TGCAGCGTTGAAGATTGGATTTTCTCGCAGTATTTT. Its protein product is CSVEDWIFSQYF.